This TCR beta chain was sequenced in a study of blood T cell repertoires in COVID-19. Study in general: Both acute and convalescent COVID-19 samples were obtained from the United States, Italy and Spain. T cells, B-cell-depleted T cells, or PBMCs supplied cDNA or gDNA.

Seattle patient enrollment occurred during active infection, with longitudinal follow-up thereafter. Germline-derived CDR1 and CDR2 are SGHRS and YFSETQ. The trim removed 4 bases at V and 5 bases at J, leaving 11 bases unmatched. The CDR3 runs 15 residues. As processed by the authors: Reference gene primer amplification in the assay estimated nucleated cell counts. TCRdb's copy holds only in-frame clones and misses some; the assay was immunoSEQ multiplex PCR. The V and J calls and clone size are taken from that table; D and trimming were inferred from the DNA. The sample yields a few hundred thousand clones, approximately 83% seen once.

Sequences were obtained from peripheral blood. This clonotype was obtained from a person between 70 and 80 years old with COVID-19, enrolled during active disease. V and J are TRBV5-1 and TRBJ2-5; the match to TRBD2 covers 7 bases. For the CDR3, the DNA is TGCGCCAGCAGCCCATCCTATGGGAGGGCCGAGACCCAGTACTTC. As protein: CASSPSYGRAETQYF.